Below, one T cell receptor (beta chain) is given with its context. Sample-barcoded 5' priming and a J-beta primer mix drove a second PCR of 7 to 11 cycles. TCRdb called the 5' RACE reads again in MiXCR, with one record for every CDR3 protein. The sample contains 700,000 to 850,000 distinct CDR3 sequences, 36% of which appear only once. This sample was included in a study of blood T cells in healthy people across ages. Germline V gene data show CDR1 as MNHEY and CDR2 as SMNVEV (reference sequence). The ends were cut back, 5 bases at V and 3 bases at J, with 17 bases in the middle. The length of the CDR3 is 15 residues.

The V gene is TRBV27, the J gene TRBJ2-7, with D possibly matching TRBD1 (6 bases). Sequenced input: blood. The clonotype comes from a man younger than 30 in good health. CDR3 sequence reads: CASSPIRGIFYEQYF. Here the CDR3 DNA reads TGTGCCAGCAGTCCAATCAGGGGAATTTTCTACGAGCAGTACTTC.